This T cell receptor (beta chain) was sequenced during a study of blood T cells in healthy people across ages. A second about 6 to 12 cycle PCR used barcoded and J-beta primers. TCRdb reanalysed the 5' RACE reads using MiXCR and keeps one entry per CDR3 protein. The table includes around 1.5 million distinct CDR3 sequences, approximately 38% detected once. Germline CDR1 and CDR2: SGHNT and YYREEE (reference sequence). Trimming removed 0 bases from V and 8 bases from J, with 8 bases in between. This CDR3 spans 12 amino acids. The chain joins TRBV5-4 to TRBJ1-1; D ambiguous. The sample taken for sequencing was blood. The receptor's source is a woman aged 18-29 years in good health. Here the CDR3 reads CASSLEHLEAFF. CDR3 in DNA: TGTGCCAGCAGCTTGGAACACCTCGAAGCTTTCTTT.